This record concerns one T cell receptor (beta chain) sequence. V trimming: 6 bases; J trimming: 3 bases; junction bases outside the gene matches: 1. The CDR3 contains 13 residues. Original analysis: Using reference gene primer amplification, nucleated cell counts were estimated. Sequencing was performed with immunoSEQ multiplex PCR; in TCRdb, only in-frame clones are kept and a portion is missing. V and J calls and clone size are as listed in that table; D and trimming were resolved from the DNA. Of just under 350,000 clones listed, under 95% are singletons. This entry is derived from a study of blood T cell repertoires in COVID-19. Across the study: Collection of acute and convalescent COVID-19 samples took place in the United States, Italy and Spain. The cDNA or gDNA used as material had been derived from T cells, B-cell-depleted T cells, or PBMCs.

The sequencing sample was made of peripheral blood. This TCR came from a woman between 18 and 29 years old who had recovered from COVID-19. V and J are TRBV12-3 or TRBV12-4 and TRBJ2-5; 10 nucleotides agree with TRBD2. CDR3 bases: TGTGCCAGCAGAGGGACTAGCGAAGAGACCCAGTACTTC. Its translation: CASRGTSEETQYF.